What follows are 16 T cell receptor beta chains derived from one specimen sequenced in a study of post-analysis software for immune sequencing data. Carried by the TCR beta cDNA libraries were unique molecular identifiers. TCRdb independently ran MiXCR on the PCR reads; one entry per CDR3 protein. This repertoire shows about 160,000 distinct CDR3 sequences, under 40% found once; its top ten account for 28%. This sample comprised blood, obtained after autologous hematopoietic stem cell transplantation. Source of these receptors: a girl between 5 and 17 years old with multiple sclerosis.

The chain carries TRBV5-5 and TRBJ2-1, with 8 bases aligning to TRBD2. Germline assignment: CDR1 SGHKS and CDR2 YYEKEE (reference sequence). Unmatched junction bases numbered 13, after V lost 4 bases and J lost 13 bases. The CDR3 is 14 amino acids. The CDR3 protein is CASSPGPGGETQFF. The CDR3 nucleotides read TGTGCCAGCAGCCCCGGACCGGGGGGGGAGACCCAGTTCTTC.

This clonotype has more than one count but fewer than ten. V and J are TRBV3-1 and TRBJ1-2; TRBD1 is a possible D gene (5 bases). The CDR3 covers 16 residues. Germline V lookup: CDR1 LGHDT, CDR2 YNNKEL (reference sequence). Trimming removed 0 bases at V and 1 base at J, with 12 bases between. Written as DNA, the CDR3 is TGTGCCAGCAGCCAAGACCAGGGTGCGATTAACTATGGCTACACCTTC. Its protein product is CASSQDQGAINYGYTF.

The DNA of the CDR3 is TGCAGTGCTAGAGCCCCGGGACAGTCAACCCCAGATACGCAGTATTTT. This codes for CSARAPGQSTPDTQYF. The chain employs TRBV20-1 and TRBJ2-3; 7 bases agree with TRBD1. Germline CDR1 reads DFQATT; CDR2 reads SNEGSKA (reference sequence). The length of the CDR3 is 16 residues. With V trimmed by 1 base and J by 4 bases, 11 bases remained unmatched.

CDR3 DNA sequence: TGCAGTGCTAGCTCGGGTCTCGTTGGCTACACCTTC. Protein sequence: CSASSGLVGYTF. This chain joins TRBV20-1 and TRBJ1-2; D gene uncertain. The CDR3 is made up of 12 amino acids. Deletions cut 3 bases from V and 7 bases from J, with 12 bases between. Germline CDR1 is DFQATT and CDR2 is SNEGSKA (reference sequence).

The chain couples TRBV12-3 or TRBV12-4 to TRBJ2-1; possibly TRBD2 for D (6 bases). V lost 0 bases and J lost 8, with 11 bases in between. The CDR3 runs to 14 residues. CDR3 amino acids: CASSLAGGFHEQFF. The CDR3 DNA follows: TGTGCCAGCAGTTTAGCGGGAGGTTTCCATGAGCAGTTCTTC.

The chain couples TRBV4-2 to TRBJ2-7; D is possibly TRBD2 (6 bases). Trimming removed 2 bases at V and 2 bases at J, with 16 bases between. Germline CDR1 reads LGHNA; CDR2 reads YNFKEQ. CDR3 length equals 16 residues. Here the CDR3 reads CASSQTSGTFTYEQYV. The DNA for the CDR3 is TGTGCCAGCAGCCAAACCTCCGGGACTTTCACCTACGAGCAGTACGTC.

There are a few counts of this clonotype. The rearrangement uses TRBV11-3 and TRBJ2-5; 13 bases map to TRBD2. Germline values: CDR1 SGHNT, CDR2 YENEEA. CDR3 size: 16 residues. V gave up 5 bases and J gave up 4 bases; unmatched junction bases: 7. CDR3 region: CASSVRTSGSVETQYF. Written as DNA, the CDR3 is TGTGCCAGCAGCGTAAGGACTAGCGGGAGTGTAGAGACCCAGTACTTC.

This clonotype is judged medium-sized. The J gene is TRBJ1-1, the V gene TRBV6-4; D is possibly TRBD1 (6 bases). CDR3 length: 15 amino acids. Germline V gene lookup returns CDR1 MRHNA and CDR2 SNTAGT. Deletions cut 5 bases from V and 2 bases from J, with 15 bases between. Here the CDR3 reads CASSPFQGSNTEAFF. In DNA, the CDR3 is TGTGCCAGCAGTCCCTTTCAGGGGTCTAACACTGAAGCTTTCTTT.

The chain couples TRBV5-1 to TRBJ1-1; 7 bases agree with TRBD1. The CDR3 covers 15 residues. The germline V gene encodes CDR1 SGHRS and CDR2 YFSETQ. J gave up 1 base and V 4 bases, and 7 bases lay outside the gene matches. CDR3 sequence: CASSRQGVTNTEAFF. The CDR3 DNA is TGCGCCAGCAGCCGACAGGGAGTAACGAACACTGAAGCTTTCTTT.

The chain joins TRBV11-2 to TRBJ2-6; maybe TRBD1 (6 bases). The CDR3 sequence is 18 residues long. Trimming shortened V by 5 bases and J by 0 bases, and 17 bases separated the two germline ends. Looked up from germline, CDR1 is SGHAT and CDR2 is FQNNGV. The CDR3 bases are TGTGCCAGCAGCCCCTTTGGGACACCAGACTCTGGGGCCAACGTCCTGACTTTC. Its protein product is CASSPFGTPDSGANVLTF. Based on the CDR3 plus reference TRBV11-2 and TRBJ2-6, the full variable domain is EAGVAQSPRYKIIEKRQSVAFWCNPISGHATLYWYQQILGQGPKLLIQFQNNGVVDDSQLPKDRFSAERLKGVDSTLKIQPAKLEDSAVYLCASSPFGTPDSGANVLTFGAGSRLTVL.

A word on this clonotype: Possible read error: a much larger clone is one base away. The rearrangement links TRBV12-5 to TRBJ2-7, with 9 positions matching TRBD1. V was pared by 1 base and J by 3 bases, with 16 bases of the junction left unmatched. The CDR3 is made up of 19 amino acids. The germline V gene has CDR1 LGHNT and CDR2 FRNRAP. The CDR3 sequence: CASGLARFDRGKRIYEQYF. The DNA for the CDR3 is TGTGCTAGTGGTTTGGCAAGGTTTGACAGGGGGAAAAGGATCTACGAGCAGTACTTC. Looking up the rest from reference TRBV12-5 and TRBJ2-7 gives the full variable domain: DARVTQTPRHKVTEMGQEVTMRCQPILGHNTVFWYRQTMMQGLELLAYFRNRAPLDDSGMPKDRFSAEMPDATLATLKIQPSEPRDSAVYFCASGLARFDRGKRIYEQYFGPGTRLTVT.

This clonotype was counted a few times. Mismatch with germline at one junction end may stem from a read error. The chain carries TRBV20-1 and TRBJ2-7; D possibly corresponds to TRBD2 (6 bases). This CDR3 has 14 residues. The germline V gene has CDR1 DFQATT and CDR2 SNEGSKA (reference sequence). As DNA, the CDR3 is TGCAGTGCTAGTGGTGGCGGGACCTCCTACAAGCAGTACTTC. Its protein is CSASGGGTSYKQYF.

V and J are TRBV4-3 and TRBJ2-7; no clear D gene. Trimming removed 0 bases from V and 3 bases from J, with 15 bases in between. CDR3 length: 16 residues. CDR1 is LGHNA, CDR2 YSLEER, per germline. CDR3 sequence (DNA): TGCGCCAGCAGCCAAGAATGGGATCACCTCGTCTACGAGCAGTACTTC. Residues: CASSQEWDHLVYEQYF.

This chain links TRBV6-2 or TRBV6-3 with TRBJ1-1; perhaps TRBD1 as D (5 bases). Between the trimmed V and J ends, which lost 0 bases and 3 bases, there was a span of 23 bases. The CDR3 is made up of 19 amino acids. Germline V gene sequence: CDR1 MNHEY, CDR2 SVGEGT. The chain's CDR3 is CASSYSPFRGLSLDTEAFF. The CDR3 DNA follows: TGTGCCAGCAGTTACTCCCCCTTCCGGGGACTATCGTTGGACACTGAAGCTTTCTTT.

This chain links TRBV6-5 with TRBJ1-1; no firm D call. V was trimmed by 2 bases and J by 5 bases, leaving 9 bases between them. Germline V gives CDR1 MNHEY, CDR2 SVGAGI. The length of the CDR3 is 13 residues. The CDR3 coding sequence is TGTGCCAGCAGTTACAACGGGAATACTGAAGCTTTCTTT. Residues: CASSYNGNTEAFF.

Only a few counts were recorded for this clonotype. The chain has TRBV29-1 and TRBJ2-7; D may be TRBD1 (5 bases). V was trimmed by 3 bases and J by 2 bases, leaving 8 bases between them. This CDR3 is built from 12 residues. From germline, CDR1 is SQVTM and CDR2 ANQGSEA. In DNA form, the CDR3 reads TGCAGCGTTGAGACAGTCCCCTACGAGCAGTACTTC. Translation: CSVETVPYEQYF.